The next 27 T cell receptor beta chains were all read from a single sample in a study of cytomegalovirus exposure and HLA in healthy donors. The PCR made use of 60 Vbeta and 13 Jbeta primers. Sequencing was performed with immunoSEQ multiplex PCR; in TCRdb, only in-frame clones are kept and a portion is missing. The sample carries approximately 170,000 clones, around three quarters recorded once. Sequencing was performed on PBMCs. The source of these receptors is a man aged 35-49 years in good health and CMV-seronegative.

The gene calls are TRBV5-4 and TRBJ2-5, with TRBD2 identical over 7 bases. The length of the CDR3 is 15 residues. With V trimmed by 4 bases and J by 5 bases, 11 bases remained unmatched. Germline lookup yields CDR1 SGHNT and CDR2 YYREEE (reference sequence). CDR3 nucleotide sequence: TGTGCCAGCAGCACTAAGCGGGGAAACGGGGAGACCCAGTACTTC. The encoded protein is CASSTKRGNGETQYF.

By proportion, this clone is medium-sized (0.01 to 0.1%). The chain is built from TRBV19 and TRBJ1-1; 7 nucleotides line up with TRBD1. Germline CDR1 is LNHDA and CDR2 is SQIVND (reference sequence). CDR3 length equals 13 residues. The ends lost 2 bases at V and 4 bases at J; junction bases unmatched: 1. The CDR3 protein is CASSIRGLTEAFF. The CDR3 region has the DNA TGTGCCAGTAGTATAAGGGGGCTCACTGAAGCTTTCTTT.

This clone was detected once. The chain recombines TRBV6-6 with TRBJ1-3; a weak D match, TRBD1 (5 bases). V shed 10 bases and J shed 0 bases, with 19 bases lying between them. Germline lookup yields CDR1 MNHNY and CDR2 SVGAGI (reference sequence). This CDR3 is built from 16 residues. The CDR3: CATWTRAPSSGNTIYF. Here the CDR3 DNA reads TGTGCCACCTGGACCAGGGCCCCGAGCTCTGGAAACACCATATATTTT.

This chain joins TRBV5-1 and TRBJ2-3, with TRBD2 matching over 7 bases. From germline, CDR1 is SGHRS and CDR2 YFSETQ. This CDR3 spans 14 amino acids. Unmatched junction bases numbered 0, after V lost 1 base and J lost 1 base. This CDR3 reads CASSLTSGTDTQYF. For the CDR3, the DNA is TGCGCCAGCAGCTTGACTAGCGGCACAGATACGCAGTATTTT.

The chain combines TRBV11-2 with TRBJ2-7; 7 bases align to TRBD2. The CDR3 runs 13 residues. The germline gives CDR1 SGHAT, CDR2 FQNNGV. V was pared by 6 bases and J by 4 bases, with 6 bases of the junction left unmatched. The CDR3 DNA reads TGTGCCAGCAGTTACAAGGGAGGGTACGAGCAGTACGTC. Translated: CASSYKGGYEQYV.

This clone was counted between two and nine times. This chain connects TRBV7-9 to TRBJ2-7, with D perhaps matching TRBD2 (6 bases). The CDR3 has 16 amino acids. From germline, CDR1 is SEHNR and CDR2 FQNEAQ (reference sequence). Trimming shortened V by 3 bases and J by 2 bases, and 17 bases separated the two germline ends. The CDR3 DNA is TGTGCCAGCAGCTTCATACGGGGGAGCTTCGCCTACGAGCAGTACTTC. It specifies CASSFIRGSFAYEQYF.

This clone was picked up many times. The V gene is TRBV9, the J gene TRBJ2-7, with D perhaps TRBD1 (6 bases). Trimming pared 5 bases from V and 6 bases from J, leaving 9 bases between. The germline gives CDR1 SGDLS, CDR2 YYNGEE. CDR3 length: 11 residues. DNA for the CDR3: TGTGCCAGCAGTGGGGGCCGCGAGCAGTACTTC. This encodes CASSGGREQYF.

This chain links TRBV2 with TRBJ1-4; 9 nucleotides line up with TRBD1. V lost 7 bases, J lost 7 bases, and 19 bases stayed unmatched. Germline V CDR1 and CDR2: SNHLY, FYNNEI. This CDR3 contains 18 residues. The CDR3 reads CASTPPGTGRSVGEKLFF. The CDR3 DNA sequence: TGTGCCAGCACCCCCCCCGGGACAGGGAGGAGTGTTGGTGAAAAACTGTTTTTT. Filled out from reference TRBV2 and TRBJ1-4, the complete variable domain reads EPEVTQTPSHQVTQMGQEVILRCVPISNHLYFYWYRQILGQKVEFLVSFYNNEISEKSEIFDDQFSVERPDGSNFTLKIRSTKLEDSAMYFCASTPPGTGRSVGEKLFFGSGTQLSVL.

The J gene is TRBJ1-4, the V gene TRBV15; 10 positions agree with TRBD1. J gave up 6 bases and V 2 bases, and 3 bases lay outside the gene matches. Germline V CDR1 and CDR2: LNHNV, YYDKDF (reference sequence). The CDR3 contains 15 residues. This CDR3 is CATSRRTGGDEKLFF. The CDR3 coding sequence is TGTGCCACCAGCAGAAGGACAGGGGGAGATGAAAAACTGTTTTTT.

This chain uses TRBV2 with TRBJ2-5, with D maybe TRBD1 (6 bases). V lost 9 bases and J 5 bases, leaving 13 bases between the germline ends. Germline lookup yields CDR1 SNHLY and CDR2 FYNNEI. The CDR3 extends over 12 amino acids. CDR3 DNA: TGTGCCAGTGACAGGCTAGAGGAGACCCAGTACTTC. Protein product: CASDRLEETQYF.

The rearrangement joins TRBV14 to TRBJ1-1; D is unresolved. The CDR3 contains 12 residues. Trimming removed 4 bases at V and 3 bases at J, with 6 bases between. Germline CDR1 reads SGHDN; CDR2 reads FVKESK. CDR3: CASSLSDTEAFF. In nucleotides, the CDR3 is TGTGCCAGCAGCCTCAGCGACACTGAAGCTTTCTTT.

The chain combines TRBV28 with TRBJ1-6, with 8 bases identical to TRBD1. The CDR3 runs 15 residues. CDR1 is MDHEN, CDR2 SYDVKM, per germline. V gave up 6 bases and J gave up 10 bases; unmatched junction bases: 11. CDR3 region: CASRLGGTGWSPLHF. The CDR3 DNA reads as TGTGCCAGCAGACTGGGGGGGACAGGCTGGTCACCCCTCCACTTT. The full variable domain, completed using reference TRBV28 and TRBJ1-6, is DVKVTQSSRYLVKRTGEKVFLECVQDMDHENMFWYRQDPGLGLRLIYFSYDVKMKEKGDIPEGYSVSREKKERFSLILESASTNQTSMYLCASRLGGTGWSPLHFGNGTRLTVT.

V usage is TRBV28 and J usage is TRBJ2-7; maybe TRBD2 (5 bases). The germline CDR1 and CDR2 sequences are MDHEN and SYDVKM. Trimming left V 6 bases short and J 3 bases short, with 15 bases between. The CDR3 sequence is 14 residues long. The CDR3 protein is CASRAGGLDYEQYF. In nucleotides, the CDR3 is TGTGCCAGCAGGGCCGGAGGACTCGACTACGAGCAGTACTTC.

The rearrangement joins TRBV11-2 to TRBJ1-2; D possibly corresponds to TRBD1 (5 bases). V lost 1 base, J lost 1 base, and 16 bases lay in between. The CDR3 is 17 residues long. CDR1 is SGHAT, CDR2 FQNNGV, per germline. This CDR3 is CASSLAVGFQGNYGYTF. CDR3 nucleotides: TGTGCCAGCAGCTTAGCGGTCGGGTTCCAGGGTAACTATGGCTACACCTTC.

The V and J genes are TRBV28 and TRBJ1-2; D is unresolved. Germline lookup yields CDR1 MDHEN and CDR2 SYDVKM. The V end lost 5 bases, the J end lost 6 bases, and 22 bases lay between the germline ends. The CDR3 runs 16 residues. The CDR3 DNA reads as TGTGCCAGCAGTGACCCGTGGGCCGGGGAGGCGGATGGCTACACCTTC. It codes for CASSDPWAGEADGYTF.

CDR3 sequence (DNA): TGTGCCAGCTCACCAAGAGAGGGGACCCAGTACTTC. Residues: CASSPREGTQYF. The J gene is TRBJ2-5, the V gene TRBV18; D is possibly TRBD2 (5 bases). Per the germline V gene, CDR1 is KGHSH and CDR2 is LQKENI. Trimming stripped 2 bases from V and 7 bases from J, with 8 bases between. This CDR3 has 12 residues. Supplemented by reference TRBV18 and TRBJ2-5, the full variable domain reads NAGVMQNPRHLVRRRGQEARLRCSPMKGHSHVYWYRQLPEEGLKFMVYLQKENIIDESGMPKERFSAEFPKEGPSILRIQQVVRGDSAAYFCASSPREGTQYFGPGTRLLVL.

The chain employs TRBV27 and TRBJ1-5, with 9 bases fitting TRBD1. V trimming: 3 bases; J trimming: 7 bases; junction bases outside the gene matches: 7. The CDR3 loop spans 15 amino acids. Germline CDR1 is MNHEY and CDR2 is SMNVEV (reference sequence). The CDR3 region is CASSLGQGARQPQHF. For the CDR3, the DNA is TGTGCCAGCAGTTTGGGACAGGGAGCACGGCAGCCCCAGCATTTT.

This chain joins TRBV9 and TRBJ1-4; 8 bases align to TRBD1. The CDR3 is 16 amino acids. The junction had 11 bases not matched to a gene; V was cut back by 4 bases and J by 6 bases. Per the germline V gene, CDR1 is SGDLS and CDR2 is YYNGEE. CDR3 coding DNA: TGTGCCAGCAGCAGAGGGACAGGCTTGAGGGATGAAAAACTGTTTTTT. Its translation is CASSRGTGLRDEKLFF.

The rearrangement uses TRBV25-1 and TRBJ1-1; weak D call: TRBD1 (6 bases). Germline V gene data show CDR1 as MGHDK and CDR2 as SYGVNS. The V gene lost 7 bases and the J gene lost 0 bases, with 12 bases spanning the gap. The CDR3 is 14 residues long. CDR3 nucleotide sequence: TGTGCCAGCACGCTCAGGGGTGTGAACACTGAAGCTTTCTTT. Its protein product is CASTLRGVNTEAFF.

The chain combines TRBV7-9 with TRBJ2-1; D gene ambiguous. Trimming shortened V by 2 bases and J by 9 bases, and 5 bases separated the two germline ends. The CDR3 spans 11 residues. Germline CDR1 and CDR2: SEHNR and FQNEAQ (reference sequence). This chain's CDR3 is CASSLLFEQFF. Here the CDR3 DNA reads TGTGCCAGCAGCTTATTATTTGAGCAGTTCTTC.

This clone was seen a few times. The germline gene is not matched at one end of the junction; a read error may be the cause. The rearrangement uses TRBV7-8 and TRBJ1-2; possibly TRBD1 for D (6 bases). The CDR3 sequence is 12 residues long. Germline V CDR1 and CDR2: SGHVS, FQNEAQ. CDR3 nucleotides: TGTGCCAGCAGCTTAGTGGGGGCGCCGGCGGTTTTC. As protein: CASSLVGAPAVF.

The chain is built from TRBV28 and TRBJ1-1; 7 bases agree with TRBD1. The CDR3 consists of 15 residues. The V segment lost 6 bases and the J segment 3 bases; nucleotides outside the gene matches: 10. Germline CDR1 and CDR2: MDHEN and SYDVKM. In DNA, the CDR3 is TGTGCCAGCAGCTTTACGACAGGGTTGTACACTGAAGCTTTCTTT. Encoded protein: CASSFTTGLYTEAFF.

The chain joins TRBV28 to TRBJ2-4; no clear D. The CDR3 is 15 residues long. Germline V lookup: CDR1 MDHEN, CDR2 SYDVKM. V shed 3 bases and J shed 0 bases, with 9 bases lying between them. This CDR3 is CASSLVRLAKNIQYF. CDR3 nucleotides: TGTGCCAGCAGTTTGGTCCGGTTAGCCAAAAACATTCAGTACTTC.

The CDR3 DNA is TGTGCCAGCAGGTACCTAGCGGGAAACACGCAGTATTTT. This codes for CASRYLAGNTQYF. The chain links TRBV7-2 to TRBJ2-3; 9 nucleotides line up with TRBD2. CDR3 length: 13 residues. Germline values: CDR1 SGHTA, CDR2 FQGNSA. V shed 6 bases, J shed 9 bases, and the junction held 7 bases outside the gene matches.

J is TRBJ2-1 and V is TRBV27; 10 bases are a match to TRBD1. Germline V gene data show CDR1 as MNHEY and CDR2 as SMNVEV (reference sequence). This CDR3 has 13 residues. Losses at the gene ends were 8 bases for V and 9 bases for J; bases not matched to a gene: 7. In DNA, the CDR3 is TGTGCCAGCGGGGACAGGGGTAGGAGTGAGCAGTTCTTC. Its translation is CASGDRGRSEQFF.

V gene TRBV19 combines with J gene TRBJ1-1, with 7 positions matching TRBD1. The junction had 1 base not matched to a gene; V was cut back by 6 bases and J by 0 bases. Germline loops: CDR1 LNHDA, CDR2 SQIVND (reference sequence). The CDR3 is made up of 13 amino acids. The CDR3 spells CASRQGVNTEAFF. CDR3 sequence (DNA): TGTGCCAGTAGGCAGGGGGTGAACACTGAAGCTTTCTTT.

This clone was counted a few times. This rearrangement joins TRBV5-6 to TRBJ2-5; tentatively, D is TRBD2 (5 bases). Germline lookup yields CDR1 SGHDT and CDR2 YYEEEE. CDR3 length equals 14 residues. With 0 bases removed from V and 1 base from J, the gap between germline ends came to 7 bases. CDR3: CASSLALAQETQYF. Here the CDR3 DNA reads TGTGCCAGCAGCTTGGCGCTAGCCCAAGAGACCCAGTACTTC.